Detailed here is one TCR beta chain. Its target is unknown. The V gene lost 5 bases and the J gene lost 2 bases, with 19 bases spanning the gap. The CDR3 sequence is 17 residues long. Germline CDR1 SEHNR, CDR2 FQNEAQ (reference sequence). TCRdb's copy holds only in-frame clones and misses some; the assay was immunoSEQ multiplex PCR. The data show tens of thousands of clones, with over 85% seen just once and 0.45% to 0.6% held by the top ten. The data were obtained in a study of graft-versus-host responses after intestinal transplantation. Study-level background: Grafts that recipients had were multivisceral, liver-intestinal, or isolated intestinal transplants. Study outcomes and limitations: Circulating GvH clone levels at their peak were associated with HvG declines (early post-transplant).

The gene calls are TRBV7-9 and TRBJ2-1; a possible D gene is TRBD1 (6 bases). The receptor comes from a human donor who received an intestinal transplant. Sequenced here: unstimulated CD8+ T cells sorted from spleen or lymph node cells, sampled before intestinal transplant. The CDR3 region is CASSHNGQGHTYNEQFF. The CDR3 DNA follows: TGTGCCAGCAGCCACAATGGTCAGGGGCACACCTACAATGAGCAGTTCTTC. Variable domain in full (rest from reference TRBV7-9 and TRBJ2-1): DTGVSQNPRHKITKRGQNVTFRCDPISEHNRLYWYRQTLGQGPEFLTYFQNEAQLEKSRLLSDRFSAERPKGSFSTLEIQRTEQGDSAMYLCASSHNGQGHTYNEQFFGPGTRLTVL.